These 20 T cell receptor beta chains originate from one sample sequenced in a study of T-cell reconstitution after alpha-beta-depleted transplantation in children. For TCRbeta, the library was prepared with unique molecular identifiers. MiXCR was run by TCRdb on the PCR reads, yielding one entry per CDR3 protein. The table shows some 600,000 distinct CDR3 sequences, with approximately 12% occurring only once. Here the sequenced sample was PBMCs, mostly from graft donor cells, taken 360 days after TCRalphabeta/CD19-depleted stem cell transplant. The receptors originated from a male patient younger than 18 who had a stem cell transplant for acute myeloid leukemia, so the T cells may come from the graft donor.

CDR3 region: CAISVGGRGAYEQYF. The CDR3 DNA reads as TGTGCCATCAGTGTTGGCGGGAGAGGGGCCTACGAGCAGTACTTC. The chain uses TRBV10-3 and TRBJ2-7, with TRBD2 identical over 7 bases. The CDR3 covers 15 residues. Losses at the gene ends were 4 bases for V and 2 bases for J; bases not matched to a gene: 8. Germline loops: CDR1 ENHRY, CDR2 SYGVKD.

This clonotype was detected a few times. The V and J genes are TRBV7-3 and TRBJ2-3, with 8 bases that match TRBD1. Per the germline V gene, CDR1 is SGHTA and CDR2 is FQGTGA. With V trimmed by 5 bases and J by 3 bases, 13 bases remained unmatched. CDR3 size: 17 residues. The CDR3 DNA is TGTGCCAGCAGCGCCCGGACAGGGAAGGGTGGGACAGATACGCAGTATTTT. Its protein is CASSARTGKGGTDTQYF. Complete variable domain (other parts from reference TRBV7-3 and TRBJ2-3): GAGVSQTPSNKVTEKGKYVELRCDPISGHTALYWYRQSLGQGPEFLIYFQGTGAADDSGLPNDRFFAVRPEGSVSTLKIQRTERGDSAVYLCASSARTGKGGTDTQYFGPGTRLTVL.

There are a few counts of this clonotype. The chain couples TRBV20-1 to TRBJ2-7, with D possibly called TRBD1 or TRBD2 (5 bases each). V was clipped by 6 bases and J by 4 bases, with 22 bases between them. Germline assignment: CDR1 DFQATT and CDR2 SNEGSKA (reference sequence). CDR3 size: 15 residues. For the CDR3, the DNA is TGCAGTGCCGGGGCCGAGGCCCTGAATATGTACGAGCAGTACTTC. Its translation is CSAGAEALNMYEQYF.

The sample holds a few counts of this clonotype. V is TRBV12-3 or TRBV12-4 and J is TRBJ2-1, with 7 bases that match TRBD2. CDR3 length equals 16 residues. V lost 4 bases, J lost 15 bases, and 21 bases stayed unmatched. CDR3 amino acids: CASSSGRLLPAGILFF. The CDR3 nucleotides read TGTGCCAGCAGTTCTGGGCGACTACTCCCAGCGGGAATCCTGTTCTTC.

Details on this clonotype: This CDR3 is missing its conserved last phenylalanine or tryptophan, likely due to a read error. No DNA is shown, since the ends of the CDR3 on it are uncertain; the CDR3 is the one TCRdb lists. The V call is TRBV7-6, the J call TRBJ2-7; TRBD2, the table's D call, was not compared with the DNA. With termini counted, the CDR3 has 14 amino acids. The germline gives CDR1 SGHVS, CDR2 FNYEAQ. This CDR3 reads CASSLAPSSGSSLS.

This clonotype was recorded many times. J is TRBJ2-7 and V is TRBV7-2; D is unclear. In germline, CDR1 is SGHTA, CDR2 FQGNSA. The length of the CDR3 is 14 residues. With 2 bases removed from V and 0 bases from J, the gap between germline ends came to 8 bases. The CDR3 DNA reads TGTGCCAGCAGCTTAAACCCGATCTCCTACGAGCAGTACTTC. Its protein product is CASSLNPISYEQYF.

This clonotype was seen only a few times. The CDR3 DNA follows: TGTGCCAGCAGCTTAGCCAGGCCCCGCACAGATACGCAGTATTTT. Amino acids: CASSLARPRTDTQYF. The chain recombines TRBV7-9 with TRBJ2-3; D remains unclear. Between the trimmed V and J ends, which lost 0 bases and 1 base, there was a span of 8 bases. The germline V gene encodes CDR1 SEHNR and CDR2 FQNEAQ (reference sequence). The CDR3 length is 15 residues.

Here the CDR3 reads CASSSAGGPIDTQYF. Written as DNA, the CDR3 is TGTGCCAGCAGCTCAGCGGGAGGGCCGATAGATACGCAGTATTTT. The chain links TRBV2 to TRBJ2-3, with 10 nucleotides matching TRBD2. After removal of 6 bases from V and 5 bases from J, the junction contained 8 bases not matched to a gene. CDR1 is SNHLY, CDR2 FYNNEI, per germline. The CDR3 sequence is 15 residues long. The full variable domain, in which reference TRBV2 and TRBJ2-3 provide the parts outside the CDR3, is EPEVTQTPSHQVTQMGQEVILRCVPISNHLYFYWYRQILGQKVEFLVSFYNNEISEKSEIFDDQFSVERPDGSNFTLKIRSTKLEDSAMYFCASSSAGGPIDTQYFGPGTRLTVL.

This clonotype has at least ten counts. This sequence joins TRBV7-9 and TRBJ2-3; D possibly corresponds to TRBD2 (6 bases). This CDR3 has 14 amino acids. The germline V and J ends were trimmed by 8 bases and 2 bases, with 14 bases remaining between them. The germline V gene has CDR1 SEHNR and CDR2 FQNEAQ (reference sequence). The CDR3 sequence is CASSPGTYTDTQYF. CDR3 coding DNA: TGTGCCAGCTCCCCCGGGACTTACACAGATACGCAGTATTTT.

The chain joins TRBV20-1 to TRBJ2-5; no clear D gene. The CDR3 consists of 12 residues. Germline values: CDR1 DFQATT, CDR2 SNEGSKA (reference sequence). Trimming took off 3 bases at V and 5 bases at J, with 10 bases between the two ends. The CDR3 region is CSASRSWETQYF. The CDR3 nucleotides read TGCAGTGCTAGCCGGTCATGGGAGACCCAGTACTTC.

The chain uses TRBV6-1 and TRBJ2-6; possibly TRBD1 for D (5 bases). In germline, CDR1 is MNHNS, CDR2 SASEGT. V was shortened by 2 bases and J by 2 bases, with 7 bases between the two germline ends. The CDR3 totals 15 residues. The DNA for the CDR3 is TGTGCCAGCAGTGAATTGACAGCTGGGGCCAACGTCCTGACTTTC. Translated: CASSELTAGANVLTF.

This chain uses TRBV30 with TRBJ1-4; TRBD1 agrees at 8 bases. This CDR3 has 15 residues. CDR1 and CDR2 (germline): GTSNPN, SVGIG (reference sequence). The V segment lost 1 base and the J segment 8 bases; nucleotides outside the gene matches: 9. The CDR3 is CAWSAQGALREKLFF. CDR3 DNA: TGTGCCTGGAGTGCCCAGGGGGCGCTTCGGGAAAAACTGTTTTTT.

This clonotype was found a few times. The chain couples TRBV5-1 to TRBJ2-1, with 12 bases matching TRBD2. The germline CDR1 and CDR2 sequences are SGHRS and YFSETQ. V lost 2 bases, J lost 2 bases, and 8 bases stayed unmatched. The CDR3 totals 18 residues. The CDR3 coding sequence is TGCGCCAGCAGCTTTCGACTAGCGGGAGTAGGGGCCTACAATGAGCAGTTCTTC. It codes for CASSFRLAGVGAYNEQFF.

The V and J genes are TRBV5-1 and TRBJ1-2, with a weak D call TRBD1 (6 bases). The CDR3 sequence is 12 residues long. CDR1 is SGHRS and CDR2 is YFSETQ in the germline V gene. The germline V and J ends were trimmed by 4 bases and 13 bases, with 17 bases remaining between them. CDR3 bases: TGCGCCAGCAGCATTGCAGGGGTGGATTTCACCTTC. Protein sequence: CASSIAGVDFTF.

The chain joins TRBV7-6 to TRBJ1-2; possible D gene TRBD1, 6 bases. Germline V lookup: CDR1 SGHVS, CDR2 FNYEAQ. The CDR3 extends over 16 amino acids. V shed 4 bases and J shed 4 bases, with 19 bases lying between them. The CDR3 region is CASSSHQGNPSYGYTF. The CDR3 region has the DNA TGTGCCAGCAGCTCTCATCAGGGGAACCCTTCCTATGGCTACACCTTC.

This clonotype was counted between two and nine times. The rearrangement links TRBV6-1 to TRBJ1-5; a weak D match, TRBD1 (5 bases). The CDR3 extends over 14 amino acids. Germline V gene sequence: CDR1 MNHNS, CDR2 SASEGT. Between the trimmed V and J ends, which lost 10 bases and 3 bases, there was a span of 16 bases. This CDR3 reads CANKWGVNNQPQHF. CDR3 nucleotides: TGTGCCAACAAATGGGGGGTAAACAATCAGCCCCAGCATTTT.

This sequence joins TRBV5-4 and TRBJ2-3; possibly TRBD2 for D (6 bases). V dropped 0 bases and J dropped 7 bases, with 12 bases sitting between them. Per the germline V gene, CDR1 is SGHNT and CDR2 is YYREEE (reference sequence). The CDR3 loop spans 14 amino acids. This CDR3 is CASSLDGSRNTQYF. The CDR3, as DNA: TGTGCCAGCAGCTTGGACGGGAGTCGAAATACGCAGTATTTT.

This clonotype showed up many times. This sequence joins TRBV7-9 and TRBJ2-5; no firm D call. CDR1 and CDR2 from the germline V gene are SEHNR and FQNEAQ (reference sequence). Trimming took 6 bases from V and 7 from J, leaving 15 bases between them. The CDR3 is 13 amino acids. As DNA, the CDR3 is TGTGCCAGCAGTCCAGCAATGGTTGGGACCCAGTACTTC. This sequence encodes CASSPAMVGTQYF.

This chain links TRBV3-1 with TRBJ1-5, with D perhaps matching TRBD1 (6 bases). V lost 4 bases and J lost 0, with 10 bases in between. Germline V gives CDR1 LGHDT, CDR2 YNNKEL (reference sequence). CDR3 length: 15 amino acids. The CDR3 nucleotides are TGTGCCAGCAGCCGGACAGTAAATAGCAATCAGCCCCAGCATTTT. Amino acid sequence: CASSRTVNSNQPQHF.

There are many counts of this clonotype. The chain recombines TRBV27 with TRBJ2-2; TRBD2 aligns across 12 bases. The germline V gene encodes CDR1 MNHEY and CDR2 SMNVEV (reference sequence). Unmatched junction bases numbered 6, after V lost 5 bases and J lost 5 bases. The CDR3 loop spans 16 amino acids. CDR3 DNA: TGTGCCAGCAGTCCTAGCGGGAGGGTTCGGACCGGGGAGCTGTTTTTT. Translation: CASSPSGRVRTGELFF.